This entry features one T cell receptor beta chain sequence. Its target is not known. The CDR3 runs to 16 residues. Germline V lookup: CDR1 SGHDT, CDR2 YYEEEE. Trimming removed 7 bases at V and 0 bases at J, with 18 bases between. This entry belongs to a study of somatic mutations in cytotoxic T cells in rheumatoid arthritis. Profiling relied on immunoSEQ multiplex PCR, and the TCRdb table lists in-frame clones only, not all of them. Here the sample spans about 7,000 clones, over 70% being singletons. Study results and caveats: Of more than 55 patients, seven to nine had a largest CD8+ clone that exceeded 20% of CD8+ cells.

This TCR was sampled from an adult with rheumatoid arthritis. Material: CD8+ T cells sorted from blood. V is TRBV5-6 and J is TRBJ2-3; D is perhaps TRBD1 (6 bases). The CDR3 nucleotides are TGTGCCAGCGAAAAGTCTGGACAGACAAGCACAGATACGCAGTATTTT. Translating it yields CASEKSGQTSTDTQYF.